This TCR beta chain emerged from a study of CD8 T cells in Susac syndrome. Findings and limits, study-wide: The CD4+ T cell repertoires in Susac syndrome did not show any clonal expansion.

The V gene's germline CDR1 is MNHEY and CDR2 SMNVEV (reference sequence). Trimming left V 1 base short and J 4 bases short, with 10 bases between. CDR3 length: 15 residues. Random hexamers were used to reverse transcribe an amount of roughly 0.5 to 1 ug RNA. By means of immunoSEQ multiplex PCR, TCR beta CDR3 spanning 54 Vbeta and 13 Jbeta underwent amplification. TCRdb processed the immunoSEQ multiplex PCR reads anew with MiXCR; each CDR3 protein has one entry. The sample has approximately 150,000 distinct CDR3 sequences; approximately 94% are singletons. TCR beta sequencing was performed on blood CD8+ and CD4+ T cells. The diagnostic criteria were recently defined, and patients with Susac syndrome met them for definite or probable disease. On this clonotype itself: Its antigen is unknown.

The TCR was taken from a human donor with Susac syndrome. Sequenced sample: CD4+ T cells from PBMCs. The rearrangement uses TRBV27 and TRBJ2-2; D is undetermined. CDR3 region: CASSLLGPSTGELFF. Written as DNA, the CDR3 is TGTGCCAGCAGTTTATTAGGACCCTCCACCGGGGAGCTGTTTTTT.